The rows below give T cell receptor beta chains drawn from one sample of a study of Ad26.COV2.S vaccination and SARS-CoV-2 variants. Assay used: immunoSEQ multiplex PCR; TCRdb lists only in-frame clones, some missing. The sample includes roughly 460,000 clones, about 89% of them seen just once. The sample consisted of peripheral blood, taken in a trial of Ad26.COV2.S vaccine versus placebo. The receptors derive from a person between 18 and 59 years old who received the Ad26.COV2.S COVID-19 vaccine or a placebo. The CDR3 runs from the conserved cysteine through the conserved F or W. Each record gives: clone size, J gene, V gene, D gene, CDR3 protein, CDR3 DNA. D genes are given only for firm matches. For some rows the clone size is stated as once, few or many, or as a class when expanded; others skip it.

>once|TRBJ2-2|TRBV5-1|.
CASSLGAGTAGELFF
TGCGCCAGCAGCTTGGGGGCAGGGACGGCCGGGGAGCTGTTTTTT
>.|TRBJ2-5|TRBV7-2|.
CASSLQHGRGETQYF
TGTGCCAGCAGCTTACAGCACGGCCGAGGGGAGACCCAGTACTTC
>.|TRBJ1-3|TRBV9|.
CASSGVGNTIYF
TGTGCCAGCAGCGGAGTCGGAAACACCATATATTTT
>few|TRBJ2-7|TRBV5-1|.
CASSLAKGAYEQYF
TGCGCCAGCAGCTTGGCTAAGGGGGCCTACGAGCAGTACTTC
>.|TRBJ1-2|TRBV5-1|TRBD1
CASSSGTGYTSGYTF
TGCGCCAGCAGCTCGGGGACAGGGTACACTTCGGGCTACACCTTC
>.|TRBJ2-4|TRBV19|.
CASSIMGTLGNIQYF
TGTGCCAGTAGTATAATGGGGACCTTGGGAAACATTCAGTACTTC
>few|TRBJ1-5|TRBV18|.
CASSPPGRQPQHF
TGTGCCAGCTCACCACCTGGCAGACAGCCCCAGCATTTT
>.|TRBJ2-7|TRBV15|.
CATSTLAHYEQYF
TGTGCCACCAGCACTCTAGCGCACTACGAGCAGTACTTC
>.|TRBJ2-7|TRBV16|.
CASSPDNYEQYF
TGTGCCAGCAGCCCGGACAATTACGAGCAGTACTTC
>.|TRBJ1-4|TRBV18|TRBD1
CASSPEQTGLGEKLFF
TGTGCCAGCTCACCCGAACAGACAGGGTTGGGTGAAAAACTGTTTTTT
>.|TRBJ2-5|TRBV27|TRBD1
CASSRQGQTQYF
TGTGCCAGCAGCCGACAGGGCCAGACCCAGTACTTC
>.|TRBJ2-7|TRBV6-5|.
CASRGVTYEQYF
TGTGCCAGCAGAGGGGTAACCTACGAGCAGTACTTC
>.|TRBJ1-2|TRBV25-1|.
CASSESGVPYGYTF
TGTGCCAGCAGTGAGTCCGGGGTCCCTTATGGCTACACCTTC
>.|TRBJ2-2|TRBV11-3|.
CASSLVDGGELFF
TGTGCCAGCAGCTTAGTTGACGGAGGGGAGCTGTTTTTT
>.|TRBJ1-2|TRBV3-1/TRBV3-2|.
CASSHRLLGGQDGYTF
TGTGCCAGCAGCCACCGTTTGCTCGGGGGGCAGGATGGCTACACCTTC
>.|TRBJ1-2|TRBV27|.
CASSSRPGFPNNGYTF
TGTGCCAGCAGTTCGAGGCCAGGGTTCCCGAACAATGGCTACACCTTC
>.|TRBJ2-5|TRBV18|TRBD1
CASSRQGAAVRTQYF
TGTGCCAGCTCAAGACAGGGGGCCGCTGTTAGGACCCAGTACTTC
>.|TRBJ2-3|TRBV5-1|.
CASSQRAGHTDTQYF
TGCGCCAGCAGTCAAAGGGCGGGGCATACAGATACGCAGTATTTT
>.|TRBJ2-3|TRBV6-5|TRBD1
CASRRQGAHSDTQYF
TGTGCCAGCAGACGTCAGGGGGCCCACTCAGATACGCAGTATTTT
>.|TRBJ1-2|TRBV7-9|.
CASSPPRDGYTF
TGTGCCAGCAGCCCTCCGCGAGATGGCTACACCTTC
>once|TRBJ2-3|TRBV6-5|.
CASSPSGGGTDTQYF
TGTGCCAGCAGTCCCTCCGGGGGCGGGACAGATACGCAGTATTTT
>.|TRBJ2-7|TRBV5-1|.
CASSILSNEQYF
TGCGCCAGCAGCATACTCAGTAACGAGCAGTACTTC
>.|TRBJ1-3|TRBV7-2|TRBD1
CASSLQTGVSGNTIYF
TGTGCCAGCAGCTTACAGACAGGGGTTAGTGGAAACACCATATATTTT
>.|TRBJ1-1|TRBV7-2|.
CASSPSLRQSYTEAFF
TGTGCCAGCAGCCCATCTTTACGGCAGAGTTACACTGAAGCTTTCTTT
>.|TRBJ1-6|TRBV11-2|.
CASSYGVRLHF
TGTGCCAGCAGCTATGGTGTGCGCCTCCACTTT
>.|TRBJ1-1|TRBV18|.
CASSPPGGSEAFF
TGTGCCAGCTCACCACCCGGGGGATCTGAAGCTTTCTTT
>.|TRBJ2-7|TRBV21-1|.
CASSKGGTSGRRSSYEQYF
TGTGCCAGCAGCAAAGGGGGGACTAGCGGGAGAAGGAGCTCCTACGAGCAGTACTTC
>.|TRBJ1-1|TRBV19|.
CASTAGRMNTEAFF
TGTGCCAGTACTGCGGGCCGAATGAACACTGAAGCTTTCTTT
>.|TRBJ2-1|TRBV18|.
CASSPSDFYNEQFF
TGTGCCAGCTCACCATCAGATTTCTACAATGAGCAGTTCTTC
>once|TRBJ1-5|TRBV19|.
CASRAQGGLSAQPQHF
TGTGCCAGTAGGGCACAGGGAGGGCTATCGGCTCAGCCCCAGCATTTT
>.|TRBJ1-4|TRBV5-1|.
CASSDGQGQPTNEKLFF
TGCGCCAGCAGCGATGGACAAGGGCAACCGACTAATGAAAAACTGTTTTTT
>.|TRBJ2-7|TRBV27|TRBD2
CASSLSGLAGAVEQYF
TGTGCCAGCAGTTTATCCGGACTAGCGGGAGCTGTCGAGCAGTACTTC
>.|TRBJ1-2|TRBV6-2/TRBV6-3|.
CASSPRVAPIYGYTF
TGTGCCAGCAGCCCGAGAGTGGCCCCTATCTATGGCTACACCTTC
>.|TRBJ1-5|TRBV7-3|.
CASSLGFGQPQHF
TGTGCCAGCAGCTTAGGGTTTGGTCAGCCCCAGCATTTT
>.|TRBJ2-2|TRBV5-1|.
CASSLETVTGELFF
TGCGCCAGCAGCTTGGAGACAGTCACCGGGGAGCTGTTTTTT
>.|TRBJ2-5|TRBV7-6|.
CASSLVRRGTAYQETQYF
TGTGCCAGCAGCTTAGTACGGAGGGGGACCGCGTACCAAGAGACCCAGTACTTC
>.|TRBJ1-1|TRBV7-3|.
CASSMGLNTEAFF
TGTGCCAGCAGTATGGGGTTGAACACTGAAGCTTTCTTT
>few|TRBJ2-7|TRBV5-8|.
CASSWDGGYEQYF
TGTGCCAGCAGCTGGGACGGAGGCTACGAGCAGTACTTC
>.|TRBJ1-1|TRBV11-1|.
CASSLGAQEIEAFF
TGTGCCAGCAGCTTAGGGGCGCAGGAGATAGAAGCTTTCTTT
>.|TRBJ2-2|TRBV7-2|TRBD1
CASSLPRTGDRGNTGELFF
TGTGCCAGCAGCTTACCCCGGACGGGGGACAGGGGTAACACCGGGGAGCTGTTTTTT
>.|TRBJ2-7|TRBV30|TRBD1
CAWSGQGATYEQYF
TGTGCCTGGAGTGGACAGGGGGCCACCTACGAGCAGTACTTC
>.|TRBJ1-5|TRBV15|.
CATSRDVTGLKHF
TGTGCCACCAGCAGAGATGTTACGGGTTTAAAACATTTT
>.|TRBJ2-2|TRBV29-1|TRBD2
CSVGTSGGAELFF
TGCAGCGTGGGGACTAGCGGGGGGGCGGAGCTGTTTTTT
>.|TRBJ1-1|TRBV6-5|TRBD1
CASSQTGYTEAFF
TGTGCCAGCAGTCAGACAGGGTACACTGAAGCTTTCTTT
>once|TRBJ2-1|TRBV6-5|TRBD2
CASSYLAGGRYNEQFF
TGTGCCAGCAGTTACTTAGCGGGGGGGAGGTACAATGAGCAGTTCTTC
>once|TRBJ2-3|TRBV19|TRBD2
CASSGRAPTDTQYF
TGTGCCAGTAGCGGGAGGGCCCCCACAGATACGCAGTATTTT
>.|TRBJ2-1|TRBV29-1|TRBD2
CSGLAGYNEQFF
TGTTCAGGTCTAGCGGGGTACAATGAGCAGTTCTTC
>once|TRBJ2-7|TRBV30|.
CAWSVVVDEQYF
TGTGCCTGGAGTGTGGTAGTGGACGAGCAGTACTTC
>once|TRBJ2-5|TRBV15|.
CATASFVVSETQYF
TGTGCCACCGCTAGCTTCGTGGTTTCGGAGACCCAGTACTTC
>.|TRBJ2-7|TRBV9|.
CASSVGGRAGSPHEQYF
TGTGCCAGCAGCGTAGGGGGGAGAGCTGGCTCTCCCCACGAGCAGTACTTC
>once|TRBJ1-4|TRBV7-2|TRBD1
CASSVDRGNEKLFF
TGTGCCAGCAGCGTAGACAGGGGTAATGAAAAACTGTTTTTT
>.|TRBJ1-2|TRBV9|TRBD1
CASSPLGTGEAYGYTF
TGTGCCAGCAGCCCTCTGGGGACAGGGGAGGCCTATGGCTACACCTTC
>.|TRBJ1-5|TRBV2|.
CASSRRGSDSNQPQHF
TGTGCCAGCAGTAGAAGGGGCTCGGATAGCAATCAGCCCCAGCATTTT
>once|TRBJ1-2|TRBV18|TRBD1
CASSLGQRNYGYTF
TGTGCCAGCTCACTGGGACAGAGGAACTATGGCTACACCTTC